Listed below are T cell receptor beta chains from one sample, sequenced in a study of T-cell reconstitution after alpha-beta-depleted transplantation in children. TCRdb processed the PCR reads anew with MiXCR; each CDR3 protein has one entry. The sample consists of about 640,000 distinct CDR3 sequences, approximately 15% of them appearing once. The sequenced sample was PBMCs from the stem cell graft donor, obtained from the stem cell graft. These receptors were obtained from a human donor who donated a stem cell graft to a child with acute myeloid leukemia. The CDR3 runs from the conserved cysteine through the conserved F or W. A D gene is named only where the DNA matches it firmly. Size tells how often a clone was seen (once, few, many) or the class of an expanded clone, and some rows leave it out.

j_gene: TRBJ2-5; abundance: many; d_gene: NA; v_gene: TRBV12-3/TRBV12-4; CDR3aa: CASATVWLQETQYF; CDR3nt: TGTGCCAGCGCGACAGTGTGGCTTCAAGAGACCCAGTACTTC
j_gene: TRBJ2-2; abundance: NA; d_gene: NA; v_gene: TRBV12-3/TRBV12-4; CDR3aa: CASSYRMNTGELFF; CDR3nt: TGTGCCAGCAGTTACAGGATGAACACCGGGGAGCTGTTTTTT
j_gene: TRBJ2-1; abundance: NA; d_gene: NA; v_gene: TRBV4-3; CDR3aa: CASSARSSSYNEQFF; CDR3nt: TGCGCCAGCAGCGCCCGGTCCTCCTCCTACAATGAGCAGTTCTTC
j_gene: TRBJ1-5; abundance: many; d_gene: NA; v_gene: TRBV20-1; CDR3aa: CSARGGGSVSNQPQHF; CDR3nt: TGCAGTGCTAGAGGGGGAGGGTCAGTTAGCAATCAGCCCCAGCATTTT
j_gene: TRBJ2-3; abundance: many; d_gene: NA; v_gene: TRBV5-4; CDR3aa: CASSLVLGSTDTQYF; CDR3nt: TGTGCCAGCAGCTTGGTTCTGGGGAGCACAGATACGCAGTATTTT
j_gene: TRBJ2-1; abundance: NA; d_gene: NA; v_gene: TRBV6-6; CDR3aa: CASSYDNEQFF; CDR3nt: TGTGCCAGCAGTTACGACAATGAGCAGTTCTTC
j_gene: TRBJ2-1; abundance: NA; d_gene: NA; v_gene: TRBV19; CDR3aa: CASSIVRAPYNEQFF; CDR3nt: TGTGCCAGTAGTATAGTTAGGGCCCCCTACAATGAGCAGTTCTTC
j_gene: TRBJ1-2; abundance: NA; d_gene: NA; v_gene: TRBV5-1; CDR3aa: CASSLEGLWGYTF; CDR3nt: TGCGCCAGCAGCTTGGAGGGGTTATGGGGCTACACCTTC
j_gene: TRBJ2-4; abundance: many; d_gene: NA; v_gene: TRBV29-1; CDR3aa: CSVRSPAKNIQYF; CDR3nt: TGCAGCGTTCGTAGTCCAGCCAAAAACATTCAGTACTTC
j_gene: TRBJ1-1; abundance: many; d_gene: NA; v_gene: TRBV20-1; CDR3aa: CSARERWQASEAFF; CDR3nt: TGCAGTGCTAGAGAACGGTGGCAGGCGTCTGAAGCTTTCTTT
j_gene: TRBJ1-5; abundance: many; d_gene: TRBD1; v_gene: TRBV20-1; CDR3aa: CSARAQGTQPQHF; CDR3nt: TGCAGTGCTAGGGCACAGGGGACCCAGCCCCAGCATTTT
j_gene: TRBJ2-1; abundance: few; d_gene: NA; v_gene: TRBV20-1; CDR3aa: CSASDGPYNEQFF; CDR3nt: TGCAGTGCTTCCGACGGGCCTTACAATGAGCAGTTCTTC
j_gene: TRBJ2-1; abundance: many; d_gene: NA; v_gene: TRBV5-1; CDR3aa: CASRGDGSNEQFF; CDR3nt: TGCGCCAGCAGAGGGGACGGGTCCAATGAGCAGTTCTTC
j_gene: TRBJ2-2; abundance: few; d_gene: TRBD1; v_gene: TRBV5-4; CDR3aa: CASSLAGTGQGNTGELFF; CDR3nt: TGTGCCAGCAGCTTGGCCGGGACGGGACAGGGGAACACCGGGGAGCTGTTTTTT
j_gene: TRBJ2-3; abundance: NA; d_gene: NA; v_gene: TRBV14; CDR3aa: CASSDTGTSDTQYF; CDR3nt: TGTGCCAGCAGCGATACAGGGACTTCAGATACGCAGTATTTT
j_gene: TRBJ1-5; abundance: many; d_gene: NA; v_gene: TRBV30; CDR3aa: CAWSPNLGPTGYSNQPQHF; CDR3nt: TGTGCCTGGAGCCCAAATTTGGGCCCGACAGGTTATAGCAATCAGCCCCAGCATTTT
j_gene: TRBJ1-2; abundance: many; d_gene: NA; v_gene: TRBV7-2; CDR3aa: CASSLGQKRGYTF; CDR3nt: TGTGCCAGCAGCTTAGGACAGAAACGTGGCTACACCTTC
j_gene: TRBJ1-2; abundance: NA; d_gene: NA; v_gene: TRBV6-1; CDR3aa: CASSEGSPPNYGYTF; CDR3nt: TGTGCCAGCAGTGAAGGCAGTCCCCCTAACTATGGCTACACCTTC
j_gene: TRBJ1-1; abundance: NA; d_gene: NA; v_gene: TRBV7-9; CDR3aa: CASSLTPAGRNTEAFF; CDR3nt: TGTGCCAGCAGCTTAACGCCGGCCGGCCGGAACACTGAAGCTTTCTTT
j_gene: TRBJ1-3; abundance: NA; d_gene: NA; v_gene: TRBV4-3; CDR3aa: CASSPGLGNTIYF; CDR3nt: TGCGCCAGCAGCCCCGGGCTTGGAAACACCATATATTTT
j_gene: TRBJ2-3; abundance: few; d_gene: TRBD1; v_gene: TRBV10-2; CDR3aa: CASSSDRTGPDTQYF; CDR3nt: TGCGCCAGCAGTTCGGACAGGACGGGGCCAGATACGCAGTATTTT
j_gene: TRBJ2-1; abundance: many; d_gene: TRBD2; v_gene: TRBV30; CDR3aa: CAWSSGGAYNEQFF; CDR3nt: TGTGCCTGGAGCTCTGGGGGGGCCTACAATGAGCAGTTCTTC
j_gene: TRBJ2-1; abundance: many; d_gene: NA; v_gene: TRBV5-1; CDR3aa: CASSGGNSEQFF; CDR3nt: TGCGCCAGCAGCGGGGGAAATTCTGAGCAGTTCTTC
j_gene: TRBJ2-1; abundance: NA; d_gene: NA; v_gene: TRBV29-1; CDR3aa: CSVEREGHRNEQFF; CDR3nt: TGCAGCGTTGAAAGGGAAGGGCACCGCAATGAGCAGTTCTTC
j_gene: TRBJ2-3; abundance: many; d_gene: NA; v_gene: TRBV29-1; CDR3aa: CSVERGGVGTDTQYF; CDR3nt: TGCAGCGTTGAAAGGGGGGGAGTCGGCACAGATACGCAGTATTTT
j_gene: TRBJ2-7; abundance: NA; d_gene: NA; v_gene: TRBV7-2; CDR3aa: CASSLETRGEQYF; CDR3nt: TGTGCCAGCAGCTTAGAGACCAGGGGAGAGCAGTACTTC
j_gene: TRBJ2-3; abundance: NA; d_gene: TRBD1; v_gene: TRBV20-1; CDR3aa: CSAHRDRGHTDTQYF; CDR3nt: TGCAGTGCGCACCGGGACAGGGGCCACACAGATACGCAGTATTTT
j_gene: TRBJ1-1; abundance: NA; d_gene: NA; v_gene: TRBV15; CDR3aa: CATSRELNTEAFF; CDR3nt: TGTGCCACCAGCAGAGAGTTGAACACTGAAGCTTTCTTT
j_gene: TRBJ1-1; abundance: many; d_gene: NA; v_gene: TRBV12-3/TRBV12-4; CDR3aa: CASNDRGQNTEAFF; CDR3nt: TGTGCCAGCAACGATCGAGGGCAGAACACTGAAGCTTTCTTT
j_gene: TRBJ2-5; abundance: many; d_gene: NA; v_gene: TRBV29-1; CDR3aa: CSVWEAETQYF; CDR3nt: TGCAGCGTATGGGAGGCGGAGACCCAGTACTTC
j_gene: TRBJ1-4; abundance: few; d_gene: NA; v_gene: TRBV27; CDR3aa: CASSLRFSRQAGEKLFF; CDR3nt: TGTGCCAGCAGTTTACGGTTCTCCCGCCAGGCGGGGGAAAAACTGTTTTTT
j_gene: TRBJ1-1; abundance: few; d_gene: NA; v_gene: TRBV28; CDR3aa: CASPLRTEAFF; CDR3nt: TGTGCCAGCCCGCTCCGCACTGAAGCTTTCTTT
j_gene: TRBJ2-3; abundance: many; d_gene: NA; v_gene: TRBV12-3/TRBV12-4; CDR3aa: CASRNSGETDTQYF; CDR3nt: TGTGCCAGCAGGAATAGCGGTGAAACAGATACGCAGTATTTT
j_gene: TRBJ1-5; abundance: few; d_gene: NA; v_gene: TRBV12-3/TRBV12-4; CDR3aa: CASMLFRGQPQHF; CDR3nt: TGTGCCAGCATGCTTTTTCGGGGACAGCCCCAGCATTTT
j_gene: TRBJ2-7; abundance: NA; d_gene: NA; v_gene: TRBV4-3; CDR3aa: CASSPTGASYEQYF; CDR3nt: TGCGCCAGCAGCCCAACCGGGGCCTCCTACGAGCAGTACTTC
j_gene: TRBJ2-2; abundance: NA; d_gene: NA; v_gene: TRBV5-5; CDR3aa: CASIPQVNTGELFF; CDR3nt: TGTGCCAGCATCCCGCAGGTTAACACCGGGGAGCTGTTTTTT
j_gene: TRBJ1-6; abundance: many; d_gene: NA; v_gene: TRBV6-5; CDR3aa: CASSYSVDDNTYSPLHF; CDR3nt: TGTGCCAGCAGTTACTCAGTCGACGACAATACCTATTCACCCCTCCACTTT
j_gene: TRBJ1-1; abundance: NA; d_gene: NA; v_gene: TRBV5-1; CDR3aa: CASSPPGGGMNTEAFF; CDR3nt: TGCGCCAGCAGCCCACCTGGTGGGGGCATGAACACTGAAGCTTTCTTT
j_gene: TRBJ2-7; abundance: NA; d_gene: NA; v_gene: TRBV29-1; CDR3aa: CSARTKGPYEQYF; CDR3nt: TGCAGCGCTCGGACAAAGGGTCCCTACGAGCAGTACTTC
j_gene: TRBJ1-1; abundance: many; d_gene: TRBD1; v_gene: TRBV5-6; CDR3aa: CASSLQGAWNTEAFF; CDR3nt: TGTGCCAGCAGCTTACAGGGGGCATGGAACACTGAAGCTTTCTTT
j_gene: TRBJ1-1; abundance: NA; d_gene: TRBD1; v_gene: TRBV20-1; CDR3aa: CSARVGDRVDTEAFF; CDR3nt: TGCAGTGCTAGAGTTGGGGACAGGGTGGACACTGAAGCTTTCTTT
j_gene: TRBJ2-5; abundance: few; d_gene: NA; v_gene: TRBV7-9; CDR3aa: CASSYHTVVETQYF; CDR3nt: TGTGCCAGCAGCTACCACACGGTGGTGGAGACCCAGTACTTC
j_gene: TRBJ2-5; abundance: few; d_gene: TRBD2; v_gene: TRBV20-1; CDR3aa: CSARDLTGGVETQYF; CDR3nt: TGCAGTGCTAGAGATCTAACGGGGGGAGTAGAGACCCAGTACTTC
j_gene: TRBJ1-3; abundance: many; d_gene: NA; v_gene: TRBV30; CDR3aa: CAWSRTSHQNTIYF; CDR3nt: TGTGCCTGGAGTCGAACTTCCCACCAAAACACCATATATTTT
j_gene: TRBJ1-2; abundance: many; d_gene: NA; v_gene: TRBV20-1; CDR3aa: CSATPGGRDYGYTF; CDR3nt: TGCAGTGCTACTCCCGGGGGGAGGGACTATGGCTACACCTTC
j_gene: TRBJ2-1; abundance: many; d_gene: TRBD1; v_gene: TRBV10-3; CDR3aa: CAISRQGSGNEQFF; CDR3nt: TGTGCCATCAGTAGACAGGGGAGCGGCAATGAGCAGTTCTTC
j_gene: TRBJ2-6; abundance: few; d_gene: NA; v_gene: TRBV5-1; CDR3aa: CASSLYGPGANVLTF; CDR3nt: TGCGCCAGCAGCTTATACGGGCCTGGGGCCAACGTCCTGACTTTC
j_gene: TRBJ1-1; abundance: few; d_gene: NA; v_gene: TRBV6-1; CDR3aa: CASSETQGGTEAFF; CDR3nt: TGTGCCAGCAGTGAGACCCAGGGAGGCACTGAAGCTTTCTTT
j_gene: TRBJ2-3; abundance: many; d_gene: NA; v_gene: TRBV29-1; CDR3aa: CSGRVGTDTQYF; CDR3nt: TGCAGCGGAAGGGTTGGCACAGATACGCAGTATTTT
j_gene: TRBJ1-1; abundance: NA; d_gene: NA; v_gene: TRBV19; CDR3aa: CASSINVYTEAFF; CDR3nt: TGTGCCAGTAGTATAAATGTCTACACTGAAGCTTTCTTT
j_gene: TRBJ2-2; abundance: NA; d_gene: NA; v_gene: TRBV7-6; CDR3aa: CASSLRQGPNTGELFF; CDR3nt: TGTGCCAGCAGCCTAAGGCAAGGTCCGAACACCGGGGAGCTGTTTTTT